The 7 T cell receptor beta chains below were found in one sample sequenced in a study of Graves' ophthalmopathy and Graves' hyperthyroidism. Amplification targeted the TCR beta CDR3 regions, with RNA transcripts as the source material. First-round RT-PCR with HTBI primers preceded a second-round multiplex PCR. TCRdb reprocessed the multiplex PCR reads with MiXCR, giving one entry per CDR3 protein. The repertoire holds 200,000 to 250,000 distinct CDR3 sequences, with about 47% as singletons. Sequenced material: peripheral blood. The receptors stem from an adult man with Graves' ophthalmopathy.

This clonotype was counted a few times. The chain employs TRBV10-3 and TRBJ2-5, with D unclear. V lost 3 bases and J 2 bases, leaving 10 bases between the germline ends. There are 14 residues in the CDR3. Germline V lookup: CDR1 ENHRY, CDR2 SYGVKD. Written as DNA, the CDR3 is TGTGCCATCAGTGAAGAACAGAGGCAAGAGACCCAGTACTTC. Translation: CAISEEQRQETQYF.

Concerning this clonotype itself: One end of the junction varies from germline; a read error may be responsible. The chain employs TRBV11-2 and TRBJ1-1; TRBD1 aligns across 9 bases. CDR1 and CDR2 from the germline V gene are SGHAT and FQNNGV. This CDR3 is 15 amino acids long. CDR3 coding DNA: TGTGCCAGCAGTTCCCGAGGGACAGGGAACACTGGAGCTTTCTTT. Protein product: CASSSRGTGNTGAFF.

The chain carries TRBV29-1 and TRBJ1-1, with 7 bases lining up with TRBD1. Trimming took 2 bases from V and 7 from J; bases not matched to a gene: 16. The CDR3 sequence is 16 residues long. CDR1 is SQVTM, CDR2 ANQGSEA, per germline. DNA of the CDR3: TGCAGCGTTGAATCCCCGGGACAGCGTCTTAGCGGTGAAGCTTTCTTT. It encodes CSVESPGQRLSGEAFF.

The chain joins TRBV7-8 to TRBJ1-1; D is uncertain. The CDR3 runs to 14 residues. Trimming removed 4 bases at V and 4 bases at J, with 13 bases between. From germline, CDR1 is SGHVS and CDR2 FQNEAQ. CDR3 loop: CASSSSVLGTEAFF. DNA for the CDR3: TGTGCCAGCAGCTCGTCCGTCTTGGGCACTGAAGCTTTCTTT.

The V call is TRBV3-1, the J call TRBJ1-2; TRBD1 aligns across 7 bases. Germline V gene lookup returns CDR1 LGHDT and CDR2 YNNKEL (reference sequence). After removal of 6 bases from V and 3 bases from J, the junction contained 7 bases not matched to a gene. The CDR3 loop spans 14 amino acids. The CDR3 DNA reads TGTGCCAGCAGTCGCCTTGGGACAGACTATGGCTACACCTTC. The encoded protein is CASSRLGTDYGYTF.

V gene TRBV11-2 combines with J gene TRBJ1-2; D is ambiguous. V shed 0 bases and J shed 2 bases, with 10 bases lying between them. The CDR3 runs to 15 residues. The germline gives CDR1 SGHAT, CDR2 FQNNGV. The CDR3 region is CASSLESMANYGYTF. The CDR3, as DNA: TGTGCCAGCAGCTTAGAGAGCATGGCGAACTATGGCTACACCTTC.

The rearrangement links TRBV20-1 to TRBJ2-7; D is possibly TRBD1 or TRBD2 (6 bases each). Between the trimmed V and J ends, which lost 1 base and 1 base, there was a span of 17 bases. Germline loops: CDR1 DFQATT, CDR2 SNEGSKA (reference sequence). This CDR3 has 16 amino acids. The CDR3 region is CSARGYLRGQSYEQYF. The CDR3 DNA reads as TGCAGTGCTAGAGGATACCTACGGGGGCAATCCTACGAGCAGTACTTC.